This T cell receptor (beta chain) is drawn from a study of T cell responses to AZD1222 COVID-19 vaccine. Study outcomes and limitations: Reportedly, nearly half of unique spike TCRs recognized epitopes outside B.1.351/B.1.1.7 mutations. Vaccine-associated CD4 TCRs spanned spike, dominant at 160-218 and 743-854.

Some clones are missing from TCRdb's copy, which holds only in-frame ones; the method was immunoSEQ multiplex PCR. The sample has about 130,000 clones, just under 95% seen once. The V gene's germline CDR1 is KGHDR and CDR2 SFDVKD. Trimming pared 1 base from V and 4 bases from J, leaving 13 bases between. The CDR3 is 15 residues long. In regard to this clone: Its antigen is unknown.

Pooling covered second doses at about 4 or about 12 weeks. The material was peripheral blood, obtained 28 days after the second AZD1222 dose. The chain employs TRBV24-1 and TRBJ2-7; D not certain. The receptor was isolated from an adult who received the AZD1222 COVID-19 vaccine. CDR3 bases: TGTGCCACCAGTGATTTAGTGGGGAACCGATACGAGCAGTACTTC. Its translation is CATSDLVGNRYEQYF.